The T cell receptor beta chain described here comes from a study of CD8+ T cells in alopecia areata. Overall study: The duration of tofacitinib was 6 to 18 months, with 6 months off drug afterward. Study-wide results and caveats: Scalp repertoires also include resident alphabeta T cells from normal skin.

cDNA serving as the sequencing template came from extracted, reverse transcribed RNA. Data came from immunoSEQ multiplex PCR; TCRdb stores just in-frame clones and leaves some out. The table has 160,000 or so clones, about 66% seen once. Turning to this clone: Its antigen is undetermined.

Trimming removed 7 bases at V and 4 bases at J, with 14 bases between. CDR1 and CDR2 (germline): MNHEY, SVGAGI. The CDR3 has 13 amino acids. This TCR came from a human donor with alopecia areata. The gene calls are TRBV6-5 and TRBJ2-7; D is possibly TRBD1 or TRBD2 (5 bases each). The material was CD8+ T cells sorted from blood, obtained at week 0. The CDR3 is CASNKGPGYEQYF. CDR3 coding DNA: TGTGCCAGCAATAAGGGGCCGGGATACGAGCAGTACTTC.